This T cell receptor (beta chain) was sequenced during a study of blood T cells in healthy people across ages (dated by TCRdb to between 2014 and 2016). At the level of the whole study: In model experiments, template switching captured roughly one uniquely barcoded TCR beta cDNA molecule for every two T cells. Using deep sequencing normalized with unique cDNA molecular identifiers, the study measured how TCR beta repertoire diversity changes with age. The donors were divided into four age groups: young (average around 16 years), middle-aged (approximately 41), aged (approximately 62) and long-lived (about 90). To avoid experimental bias, donors of different ages were randomly spread across the sequencing lanes. Two additional independent replicas of 1 million unique cDNA reads from the same blood draw were analyzed for two donors (one aged 18 to 30 and one aged 80 or older).

The donors were a few dozen Caucasian individuals from Russia, aged roughly 6 to 90 years, who were systemically healthy. Each donor gave 8 to 10 milliliters of peripheral blood, collected into EDTA-treated Vacutainer tubes. Ficoll-Paque density-gradient centrifugation was used to isolate PBMCs, with at least 6 million obtained per sample. Trizol reagent was used to extract total RNA from PBMCs, with at least 5 micrograms per sample. Naive CD45RAhigh/CD27high T cell percentages were measured by flow cytometry on a PBMC aliquot from every donor. With respect to this clonotype: What antigen it recognizes has not been identified. Base-call qualities are not available, and no considerably larger clone is one nucleotide away.

To prepare the library, 5' RACE was applied. These reads were obtained on an Illumina HiSeq 2500. A second PCR of about 7 to 12 cycles was performed with a sample-barcoded 5' primer and a J-beta primer mix. A template-switch 5' adaptor carrying 12 random nucleotides introduced a unique molecular identifier onto each TCR beta cDNA molecule. Each sample yielded at least 3 million CDR3-containing paired-end reads. All of the RNA was converted into first-strand cDNA using the Mint cDNA synthesis kit, with a TRBC-specific oligonucleotide serving as the primer. After uracil-DNA glycosylase treatment, a first 18-cycle PCR used universal primers M1SS and BC2_uni_R on all cDNA. As for the original processing: For normalization, 1 million high-quality reads were randomly selected from each sample, with every read carrying a distinct molecular identifier. Reads sharing molecular identifiers were discarded rather than binned into consensus sequences. MiTCR, set to a Q25 quality threshold and the strictest error-elimination algorithm, was used for CDR3 identification, clonotype clustering and error correction. Lower-bound total TCR beta diversity was estimated with a nonparametric unseen species model using Euler transformation. The raw public data were reprocessed by TCRdb itself: fastp quality trimming at Q25, MiXCR clonotype calling, in-frame beta chains only. Every distinct CDR3 protein forms one entry, paired with its most common genes and DNA. TCRdb's processing, not the authors', yielded these V and J calls. The sample profile shows some 1.5 million distinct CDR3 sequences; 28% of them were found once. Of the sample, about 8% falls within the top ten clones.

Measured from the cysteine to the phenylalanine, the CDR3 is 16 residues long. The sequence is cut down to CDR3 DNA, 48 bases in frame from base 1. CDR1 LNHDA and CDR2 SQIVND were looked up in the germline V gene (reference sequence). V is clipped by 5 bases and J by 0 bases, and the sequence between their germline boundaries is 14 bases long. Beyond this particular receptor, the publication reports: As age increased, observed TCR beta diversity per million T cells dropped in a roughly linear way, and a significant reduction was already evident by age 40. A strong correlation was found between observed TCR beta diversity and the percentage of naive T cells measured by flow cytometry. Estimates of total diversity from one million sequenced T cells were regarded as lower bounds and underestimates. Bulk unsorted PBMC profiling prevented conclusive comparison of naive and antigen-experienced compartments. Compared with the aged group, more naive CD4+ T cells, fewer expanded clones and increased TCR diversity were shown by the long-lived group, suggesting age selection. Because donor CMV infection status was unknown, age-related changes in expanded clonotypes were potentially confounded.

The clonotype originates from a woman in her twenties or thirties in good health. The sequenced sample was blood. The chain uses TRBV19 and TRBJ1-5, with the D gene not clear enough to name. The CDR3 has the sequence CASSPYRIYSNQPQHF. The DNA sequence is TGTGCCAGTAGTCCGTATAGGATCTATAGCAATCAGCCCCAGCATTTT.